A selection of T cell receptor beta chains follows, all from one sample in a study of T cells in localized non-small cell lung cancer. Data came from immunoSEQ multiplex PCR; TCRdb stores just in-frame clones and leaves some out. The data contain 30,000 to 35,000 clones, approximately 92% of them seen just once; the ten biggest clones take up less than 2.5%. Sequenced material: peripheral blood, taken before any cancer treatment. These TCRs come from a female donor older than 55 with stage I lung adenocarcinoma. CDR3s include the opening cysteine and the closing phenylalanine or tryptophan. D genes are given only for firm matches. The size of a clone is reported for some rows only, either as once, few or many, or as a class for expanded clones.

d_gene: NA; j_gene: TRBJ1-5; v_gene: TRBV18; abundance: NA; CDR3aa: CASSSVPGGNQPQHF; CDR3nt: TGTGCCAGCTCATCCGTCCCCGGGGGGAATCAGCCCCAGCATTTT
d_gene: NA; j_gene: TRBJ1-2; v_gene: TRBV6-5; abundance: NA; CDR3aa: CASSYLSRNYGYTF; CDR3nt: TGTGCCAGCAGTTACCTATCACGGAACTATGGCTACACCTTC
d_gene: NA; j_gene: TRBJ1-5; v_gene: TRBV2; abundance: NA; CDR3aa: CASSVGSNQPQHF; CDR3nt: TGTGCCAGCAGTGTAGGGAGCAATCAGCCCCAGCATTTT
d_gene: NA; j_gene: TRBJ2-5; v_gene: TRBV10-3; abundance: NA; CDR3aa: CATAGQGETQYF; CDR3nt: TGTGCCACGGCGGGGCAGGGAGAGACCCAGTACTTC
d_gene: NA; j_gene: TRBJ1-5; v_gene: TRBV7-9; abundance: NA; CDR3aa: CASSLDLTGYSNQPQHF; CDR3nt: TGTGCCAGCAGCTTAGATCTCACAGGGTATAGCAATCAGCCCCAGCATTTT
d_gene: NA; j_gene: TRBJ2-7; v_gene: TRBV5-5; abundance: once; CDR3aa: CASSSGGGRNYEQYF; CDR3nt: TGTGCCAGCAGCTCCGGTGGGGGCCGGAACTACGAGCAGTACTTC
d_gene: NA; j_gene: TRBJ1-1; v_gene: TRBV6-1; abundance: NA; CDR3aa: CASSEGRSGATEAFF; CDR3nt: TGTGCCAGCAGTGAAGGTCGTTCGGGGGCCACTGAAGCTTTCTTT
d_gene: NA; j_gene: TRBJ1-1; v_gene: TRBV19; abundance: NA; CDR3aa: CASSISLNTEAFF; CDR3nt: TGTGCCAGTAGCATCAGTTTGAACACTGAAGCTTTCTTT
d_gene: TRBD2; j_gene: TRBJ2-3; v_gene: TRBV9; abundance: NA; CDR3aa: CASAELAGGRDTQYF; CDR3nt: TGTGCCAGCGCAGAATTAGCGGGGGGCCGGGATACGCAGTATTTT
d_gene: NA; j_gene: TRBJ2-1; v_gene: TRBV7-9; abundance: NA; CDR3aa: CASSTSGLNEQFF; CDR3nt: TGTGCCAGCAGCACAAGCGGGCTCAATGAGCAGTTCTTC
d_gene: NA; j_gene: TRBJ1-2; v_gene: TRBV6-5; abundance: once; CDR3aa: CASSYDSNRYGYTF; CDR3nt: TGTGCCAGCAGTTACGACAGTAATCGCTATGGCTACACCTTC
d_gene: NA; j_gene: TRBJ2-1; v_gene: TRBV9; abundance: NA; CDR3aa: CASSVAPGDSHNEQFF; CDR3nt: TGTGCCAGCAGCGTAGCCCCGGGGGACAGTCACAATGAGCAGTTCTTC
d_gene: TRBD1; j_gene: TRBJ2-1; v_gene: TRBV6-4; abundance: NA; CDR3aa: CASRDRERGEQFF; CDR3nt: TGTGCCAGTAGGGACAGGGAGAGGGGTGAGCAGTTCTTC
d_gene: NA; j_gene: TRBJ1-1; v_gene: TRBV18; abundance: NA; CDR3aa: CASSPPRGITEAFF; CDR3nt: TGTGCCAGCTCACCACCCAGGGGTATTACTGAAGCTTTCTTT
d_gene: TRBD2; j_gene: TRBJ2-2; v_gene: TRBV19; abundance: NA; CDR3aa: CATQPRRGGGGELFF; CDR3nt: TGTGCCACCCAACCTAGACGGGGGGGAGGCGGGGAGCTGTTTTTT
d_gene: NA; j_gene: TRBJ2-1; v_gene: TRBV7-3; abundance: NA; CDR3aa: CASSPGFLRGTYNEQFF; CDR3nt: TGTGCCAGCAGCCCCGGCTTTTTGAGGGGAACATACAATGAGCAGTTCTTC
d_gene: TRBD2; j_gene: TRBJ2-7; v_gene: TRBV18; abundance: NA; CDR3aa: CASSPLAGPIHYEQYF; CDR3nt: TGTGCCAGCTCACCACTAGCGGGACCGATTCATTACGAGCAGTACTTC
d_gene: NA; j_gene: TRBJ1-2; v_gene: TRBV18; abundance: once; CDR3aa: CASSGEGYGYTF; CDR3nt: TGTGCCAGCTCAGGGGAAGGGTATGGCTACACCTTC
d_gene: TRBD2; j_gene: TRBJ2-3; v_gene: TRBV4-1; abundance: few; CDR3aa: CASSQDMASGGGHTQYF; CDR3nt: TGCGCCAGCAGCCAAGATATGGCTAGCGGGGGGGGTCATACGCAGTATTTT
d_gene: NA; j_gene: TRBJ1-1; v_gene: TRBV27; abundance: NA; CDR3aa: CASSLGSQGSTEAFF; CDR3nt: TGTGCCAGCAGTTTAGGCTCACAGGGATCCACTGAAGCTTTCTTT
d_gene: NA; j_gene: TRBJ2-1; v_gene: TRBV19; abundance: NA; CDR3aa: CASSILGLAQPLSYNEQFF; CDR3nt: TGTGCCAGTAGTATACTAGGCCTAGCGCAACCCCTCTCCTACAATGAGCAGTTCTTC
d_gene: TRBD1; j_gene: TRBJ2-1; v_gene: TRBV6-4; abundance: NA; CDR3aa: CASTLFPGQGYYNEQFF; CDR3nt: TGTGCCAGCACCCTCTTTCCGGGACAGGGTTACTACAATGAGCAGTTCTTC
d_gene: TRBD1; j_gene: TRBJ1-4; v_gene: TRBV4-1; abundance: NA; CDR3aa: CASSQGSLRTGNEKLFF; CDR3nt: TGCGCCAGCAGCCAAGGTTCTCTTAGGACAGGGAACGAAAAACTGTTTTTT
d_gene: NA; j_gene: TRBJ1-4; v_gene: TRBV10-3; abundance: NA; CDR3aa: CAISPGGGDEKLFF; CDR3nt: TGTGCCATCAGCCCAGGAGGGGGGGATGAAAAACTGTTTTTT
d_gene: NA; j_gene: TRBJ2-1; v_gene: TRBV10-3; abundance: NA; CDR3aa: CAISDQVGDNEQFF; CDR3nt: TGTGCCATCAGTGACCAGGTTGGGGACAATGAGCAGTTCTTC
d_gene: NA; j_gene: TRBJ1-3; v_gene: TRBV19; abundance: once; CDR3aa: CASSLLAGSSGNTIYF; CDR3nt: TGTGCCAGTAGTCTTCTCGCGGGGAGCTCTGGAAACACCATATATTTT
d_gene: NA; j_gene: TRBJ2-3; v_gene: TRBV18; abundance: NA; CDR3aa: CASSPIRGSADTQYF; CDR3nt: TGTGCCAGCTCACCAATCCGGGGGTCGGCAGATACGCAGTATTTT
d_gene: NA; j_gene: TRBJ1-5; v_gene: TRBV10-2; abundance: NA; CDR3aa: CASSRNSNQPQHF; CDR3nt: TGCGCCAGCAGCCGGAATAGCAATCAGCCCCAGCATTTT
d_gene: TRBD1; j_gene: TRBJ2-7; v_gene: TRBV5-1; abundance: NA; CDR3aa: CASSATGTGAEQYF; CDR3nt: TGCGCCAGCAGCGCCACCGGGACAGGGGCCGAGCAGTACTTC
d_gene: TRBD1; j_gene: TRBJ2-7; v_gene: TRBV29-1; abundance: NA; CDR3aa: CSVEAPWQGAGEQYF; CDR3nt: TGCAGCGTTGAAGCGCCGTGGCAGGGGGCTGGGGAGCAGTACTTC
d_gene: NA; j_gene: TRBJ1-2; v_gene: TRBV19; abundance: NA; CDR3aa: CASSSQDRGGYTF; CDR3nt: TGTGCCAGTAGTTCCCAGGACCGCGGTGGCTACACCTTC